These T cell receptor beta chains were read from a single sample in a study of blood T cells in healthy people across ages. MiXCR, run by TCRdb on the 5' RACE reads, gives a single entry per CDR3 protein. This sample yields hundreds of thousands of distinct CDR3 sequences, of which just under 25% are seen a single time; 9.4% belongs to the top ten. These data were also reused for a study on T cells of mothers and their children.

Source material: blood. The receptors were gathered from a boy aged 5 to 17 in good health. The CDR3 runs from the conserved cysteine through the conserved F or W. A D gene is named only where the DNA matches it firmly. Clone size, where shown, is once, few, many, or a class for clones that have expanded.

v_call: TRBV4-1; d_call: .; clone_size: .; j_call: TRBJ2-3; cdr3_nt: TGCGCCAGCAGCCAAGGTTTGAGTCTGGCCCGCACAGATACGCAGTATTTT; cdr3_aa: CASSQGLSLARTDTQYF
v_call: TRBV27; d_call: .; clone_size: .; j_call: TRBJ2-5; cdr3_nt: TGTGCCAGCAGTTTATTTGGGCGGCAGGGGAGCGAGACCCAGTACTTC; cdr3_aa: CASSLFGRQGSETQYF
v_call: TRBV11-2; d_call: .; clone_size: few; j_call: TRBJ2-4; cdr3_nt: TGTGCCAGCAGCTTAGTTTCCGCAGGCTACACTAAAAACATTCAGTACTTC; cdr3_aa: CASSLVSAGYTKNIQYF
v_call: TRBV28; d_call: TRBD1; clone_size: .; j_call: TRBJ2-4; cdr3_nt: TGTGCCAGCAGTATTATTTCGGGACAGGGAGTCGGTAGGGTGGACATTCAGTACTTC; cdr3_aa: CASSIISGQGVGRVDIQYF
v_call: TRBV6-2/TRBV6-3; d_call: TRBD2; clone_size: .; j_call: TRBJ2-5; cdr3_nt: TGTGCCAGCTCCAAAGCCGGGACTAGCGGGGGTCTCCAAGAGACCCAGTACTTC; cdr3_aa: CASSKAGTSGGLQETQYF
v_call: TRBV2; d_call: .; clone_size: .; j_call: TRBJ2-2; cdr3_nt: TGTGCCAGCAGTGAAGCAGTCCCTAGGCCCGGGGAGCTGTTTTTT; cdr3_aa: CASSEAVPRPGELFF
v_call: TRBV12-3/TRBV12-4; d_call: TRBD2; clone_size: .; j_call: TRBJ2-3; cdr3_nt: TGTGCCAGCAGTGCTCCGGGGGGACCGGGAGATACGCAGTATTTT; cdr3_aa: CASSAPGGPGDTQYF
v_call: TRBV5-1; d_call: .; clone_size: few; j_call: TRBJ2-7; cdr3_nt: TGCGCCAGCAGCGAGGTAAGGCTGGACGAGCAGTACTTC; cdr3_aa: CASSEVRLDEQYF
v_call: TRBV9; d_call: .; clone_size: .; j_call: TRBJ1-4; cdr3_nt: TGTGCCAGCAGCCCCTCAGGGGTTGGGGGGCGCGGAAAACTGTTTTTT; cdr3_aa: CASSPSGVGGRGKLFF
v_call: TRBV12-3/TRBV12-4; d_call: .; clone_size: .; j_call: TRBJ2-5; cdr3_nt: TGTGCCAGCAGTTTCTTTCCTAGCTCCCGGAGCGGAGAGACCCAGTACTTC; cdr3_aa: CASSFFPSSRSGETQYF
v_call: TRBV9; d_call: TRBD2; clone_size: few; j_call: TRBJ2-1; cdr3_nt: TGTGCCAGCAGCGTAGTAGCTACTAGCGGGAGCAATGAGCAGTTCTTC; cdr3_aa: CASSVVATSGSNEQFF
v_call: TRBV7-2; d_call: .; clone_size: .; j_call: TRBJ2-3; cdr3_nt: TGTGCCAGCTCCCTTATGGGCAGCACAGATACGCAGTATTTT; cdr3_aa: CASSLMGSTDTQYF
v_call: TRBV2; d_call: TRBD2; clone_size: few; j_call: TRBJ2-1; cdr3_nt: TGTGCCAGCAGTGGGGTGACTAGCGGGGTAGGTGAGCAGTTCTTC; cdr3_aa: CASSGVTSGVGEQFF
v_call: TRBV20-1; d_call: .; clone_size: .; j_call: TRBJ1-2; cdr3_nt: TGCAGTGCTAGAGATCCGGTTACCACAAAGGGGGGCTACACCTTC; cdr3_aa: CSARDPVTTKGGYTF
v_call: TRBV7-2; d_call: .; clone_size: many; j_call: TRBJ2-5; cdr3_nt: TGTGCCAGCAGCTTAGGCTCAGGGGAAGAGACCCAGTACTTC; cdr3_aa: CASSLGSGEETQYF
v_call: TRBV7-2; d_call: .; clone_size: few; j_call: TRBJ2-7; cdr3_nt: TGTGCCAGCAGCCAGACTATTATTCTACCGTACGAGCAGTACTTC; cdr3_aa: CASSQTIILPYEQYF
v_call: TRBV12-3/TRBV12-4; d_call: .; clone_size: once; j_call: TRBJ2-7; cdr3_nt: TGTGCCAGCAGTTTAGGATTGACAGCTAGTAGCGAGCAGTACTTC; cdr3_aa: CASSLGLTASSEQYF
v_call: TRBV5-1; d_call: .; clone_size: many; j_call: TRBJ2-5; cdr3_nt: TGTGCCAGCAGCCTCGAGGTGGAGACCCAGTACTTC; cdr3_aa: CASSLEVETQYF
v_call: TRBV29-1; d_call: TRBD2; clone_size: .; j_call: TRBJ2-1; cdr3_nt: TGCAGCGCCCTAGCGGGGAGGGACAATGAGCAGTTCTTC; cdr3_aa: CSALAGRDNEQFF
v_call: TRBV6-1; d_call: TRBD1; clone_size: once; j_call: TRBJ1-2; cdr3_nt: TGTGCCAGCAGAGCAGGGGGCCCGTCTGGCTACACCTTC; cdr3_aa: CASRAGGPSGYTF
v_call: TRBV28; d_call: .; clone_size: .; j_call: TRBJ2-4; cdr3_nt: TGTGCCAGCAGTTTATTCGCAAAAGGGGTTGCGTACTTC; cdr3_aa: CASSLFAKGVAYF
v_call: TRBV11-2; d_call: TRBD1; clone_size: few; j_call: TRBJ1-2; cdr3_nt: TGTGCCAGCAGCTTCTTACTAGGGGACAGCCCAGCTAACTATGGCTACACCTTC; cdr3_aa: CASSFLLGDSPANYGYTF
v_call: TRBV7-8; d_call: TRBD2; clone_size: .; j_call: TRBJ2-5; cdr3_nt: TGTGCCAGCAGCGACAGCGGGAACCAAGAGACCCAGTACTTC; cdr3_aa: CASSDSGNQETQYF
v_call: TRBV25-1; d_call: TRBD2; clone_size: .; j_call: TRBJ2-3; cdr3_nt: TGTGCCACCTCGACGGGCGGGGGTGCAGATACGCAGTATTTT; cdr3_aa: CATSTGGGADTQYF
v_call: TRBV19; d_call: .; clone_size: .; j_call: TRBJ2-7; cdr3_nt: TGTGCCAGTAGTATTATCCTGGACGGTTTTTACGAGCAGTACTTC; cdr3_aa: CASSIILDGFYEQYF
v_call: TRBV2; d_call: TRBD1; clone_size: .; j_call: TRBJ2-5; cdr3_nt: TGTGCCAGCTGCCGGGACAGGGGTCTGGAGACCCAGTACTTC; cdr3_aa: CASCRDRGLETQYF
v_call: TRBV7-3; d_call: TRBD2; clone_size: .; j_call: TRBJ2-3; cdr3_nt: TGTGCCAGCAGCCCGGGACTAGTATGGGGCACAGATACGCAGTATTTT; cdr3_aa: CASSPGLVWGTDTQYF
v_call: TRBV6-2/TRBV6-3; d_call: TRBD1; clone_size: .; j_call: TRBJ2-7; cdr3_nt: TGTGCCAGCCTAGGAGGGGGACAGGAATTCTACGAGCAGTACTTC; cdr3_aa: CASLGGGQEFYEQYF
v_call: TRBV2; d_call: .; clone_size: .; j_call: TRBJ2-6; cdr3_nt: TGTGCCAGCAGCCGCATACTAAAGGGTTCTGGGGCCAACGTCCTGACTTTC; cdr3_aa: CASSRILKGSGANVLTF
v_call: TRBV7-9; d_call: .; clone_size: .; j_call: TRBJ2-1; cdr3_nt: TGTGCCAGCAGCTTAGCATCCCTGGGCTACCAAGGGCCGTTCTTC; cdr3_aa: CASSLASLGYQGPFF
v_call: TRBV5-6; d_call: .; clone_size: many; j_call: TRBJ2-5; cdr3_nt: TGTGCCAGCAGCTTGCAGGGGTGGTACCAAGAGACCCAGTACTTC; cdr3_aa: CASSLQGWYQETQYF
v_call: TRBV18; d_call: .; clone_size: .; j_call: TRBJ2-1; cdr3_nt: TGTGCCAGCTCACCAGCACTTGTCGATGAGCAGTTCTTC; cdr3_aa: CASSPALVDEQFF
v_call: TRBV5-5; d_call: .; clone_size: .; j_call: TRBJ1-1; cdr3_nt: TGTGCCAGCAGCCGACAGTCGTCTGAAGCTTTCTTT; cdr3_aa: CASSRQSSEAFF
v_call: TRBV10-3; d_call: TRBD2; clone_size: .; j_call: TRBJ2-1; cdr3_nt: TGTGCCATCAGGCTAGCGGGGAGCTCCTACAATGAGCAGTTCTTC; cdr3_aa: CAIRLAGSSYNEQFF
v_call: TRBV5-1; d_call: .; clone_size: few; j_call: TRBJ2-1; cdr3_nt: TGCGCCAGCAGCTTGGGTGGCCGGGAACGAGATGAGCAGTTCTTC; cdr3_aa: CASSLGGRERDEQFF
v_call: TRBV18; d_call: TRBD2; clone_size: .; j_call: TRBJ2-3; cdr3_nt: TGTGCCAGCTCCCGACTAGCGGTGAGCACAGATACGCAGTATTTT; cdr3_aa: CASSRLAVSTDTQYF
v_call: TRBV5-1; d_call: .; clone_size: .; j_call: TRBJ2-5; cdr3_nt: TGCGCCAGCAGCCAAGGGACGGGAAAAGAGACCCAGTACTTC; cdr3_aa: CASSQGTGKETQYF
v_call: TRBV20-1; d_call: TRBD1; clone_size: .; j_call: TRBJ2-1; cdr3_nt: TGCAGTGCTAGAGCCGGGACAGGGGTCTACAATGAGCAGTTCTTC; cdr3_aa: CSARAGTGVYNEQFF
v_call: TRBV7-9; d_call: .; clone_size: few; j_call: TRBJ2-2; cdr3_nt: TGTGCCAGCAGCCCCCAGACACCCAACACCGGGGAGCTGTTTTTT; cdr3_aa: CASSPQTPNTGELFF
v_call: TRBV2; d_call: TRBD2; clone_size: .; j_call: TRBJ2-3; cdr3_nt: TGTGCCAGCAGTGGGGGAGCGGGGGCCACTGGGGGCACAGATACGCAGTATTTT; cdr3_aa: CASSGGAGATGGTDTQYF
v_call: TRBV20-1; d_call: .; clone_size: few; j_call: TRBJ2-1; cdr3_nt: TGCAGTGCTAGAGTTGAGCTCCTTAATGAGCAGTTCTTC; cdr3_aa: CSARVELLNEQFF
v_call: TRBV12-3/TRBV12-4; d_call: .; clone_size: .; j_call: TRBJ2-1; cdr3_nt: TGTGCCAGCAGTATATTACCCGTAGTCGATGAGCAGTTCTTC; cdr3_aa: CASSILPVVDEQFF
v_call: TRBV5-1; d_call: .; clone_size: .; j_call: TRBJ2-7; cdr3_nt: TGCGCCAGCAGCTTGGGGGACGGACCCTACGAGCAGTACTTC; cdr3_aa: CASSLGDGPYEQYF
v_call: TRBV4-3; d_call: TRBD1; clone_size: .; j_call: TRBJ1-1; cdr3_nt: TGCGCCAGCAGCCAAACAGGGGAGGGAGCTTTCTTT; cdr3_aa: CASSQTGEGAFF
v_call: TRBV6-1; d_call: .; clone_size: few; j_call: TRBJ2-7; cdr3_nt: TGTGCCAGCAGTCGCGCGGATTTGGTCGACGAGCAGTACTTC; cdr3_aa: CASSRADLVDEQYF
v_call: TRBV2; d_call: .; clone_size: few; j_call: TRBJ2-1; cdr3_nt: TGTGCCAGCGGTTTTGAGCAGTTCTTC; cdr3_aa: CASGFEQFF
v_call: TRBV20-1; d_call: .; clone_size: .; j_call: TRBJ1-4; cdr3_nt: TGCAGTGCTAGAGGGAACCTCAGGGAACTGTTTTTT; cdr3_aa: CSARGNLRELFF
v_call: TRBV6-1; d_call: .; clone_size: .; j_call: TRBJ2-5; cdr3_nt: TGTGCCAGCAGTTCCGGGGCCGGGAAATACGAGACCCAGTACTTC; cdr3_aa: CASSSGAGKYETQYF
v_call: TRBV20-1; d_call: TRBD2; clone_size: .; j_call: TRBJ2-1; cdr3_nt: TGCAGTGCTAGGGATCGGCTAGCGGGCCACAATGAGCAGTTCTTC; cdr3_aa: CSARDRLAGHNEQFF
v_call: TRBV5-1; d_call: .; clone_size: .; j_call: TRBJ1-1; cdr3_nt: TGCGCCAGCAGCAGGGTGAGCAGGGGCCCCGTGGACACTGAAGCTTTCTTT; cdr3_aa: CASSRVSRGPVDTEAFF
v_call: TRBV29-1; d_call: .; clone_size: once; j_call: TRBJ2-1; cdr3_nt: TGCAGCTTGAACCGGGACGGTGAGCAGTTCTTC; cdr3_aa: CSLNRDGEQFF
v_call: TRBV6-5; d_call: TRBD2; clone_size: .; j_call: TRBJ2-6; cdr3_nt: TGTGCCAGCAGTTACGGGACTACCTACTCTGGGGCCAACGTCCTGACTTTC; cdr3_aa: CASSYGTTYSGANVLTF
v_call: TRBV28; d_call: .; clone_size: .; j_call: TRBJ1-4; cdr3_nt: TGTGCCAGCAGCGGGAAAAGTGAAAAACTGTTTTTT; cdr3_aa: CASSGKSEKLFF
v_call: TRBV20-1; d_call: TRBD1; clone_size: .; j_call: TRBJ2-5; cdr3_nt: TGCAGTGCTACCGGGACAGAAGAGACCCAGTACTTC; cdr3_aa: CSATGTEETQYF
v_call: TRBV5-1; d_call: .; clone_size: .; j_call: TRBJ2-7; cdr3_nt: TGCGCCAGCAGCTCCCCGGCGGACCGATACGAGCAGTACTTC; cdr3_aa: CASSSPADRYEQYF
v_call: TRBV20-1; d_call: .; clone_size: .; j_call: TRBJ2-5; cdr3_nt: TGCAGTGAGGGAGAGCAAGAGACCCAGTACTTC; cdr3_aa: CSEGEQETQYF
v_call: TRBV5-5; d_call: TRBD2; clone_size: .; j_call: TRBJ2-3; cdr3_nt: TGTGCCAGCACTACTAGCGGGGGGCCCAGCAAGCAGTATTTT; cdr3_aa: CASTTSGGPSKQYF
v_call: TRBV4-1; d_call: .; clone_size: few; j_call: TRBJ2-5; cdr3_nt: TGCGCCAGCAGCCAATTGACCCAGTACCAAGAGACCCAGTACTTC; cdr3_aa: CASSQLTQYQETQYF
v_call: TRBV11-2; d_call: .; clone_size: few; j_call: TRBJ2-5; cdr3_nt: TGTGCCAGCAGCTTCCCGGGTTCACAAGAGACCCAGTACTTC; cdr3_aa: CASSFPGSQETQYF